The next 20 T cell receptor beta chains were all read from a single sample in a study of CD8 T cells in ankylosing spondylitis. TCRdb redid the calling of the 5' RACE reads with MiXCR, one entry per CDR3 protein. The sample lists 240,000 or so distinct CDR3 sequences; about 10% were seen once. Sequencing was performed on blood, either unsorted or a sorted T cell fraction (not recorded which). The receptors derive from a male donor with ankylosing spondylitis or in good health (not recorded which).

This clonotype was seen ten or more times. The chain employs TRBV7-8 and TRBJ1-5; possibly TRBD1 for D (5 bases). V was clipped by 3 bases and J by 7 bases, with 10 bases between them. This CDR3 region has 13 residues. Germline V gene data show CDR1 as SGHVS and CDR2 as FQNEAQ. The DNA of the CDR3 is TGTGCCAGCAGCTTGGGGGTACAGCAGCCCCAGCATTTT. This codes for CASSLGVQQPQHF.

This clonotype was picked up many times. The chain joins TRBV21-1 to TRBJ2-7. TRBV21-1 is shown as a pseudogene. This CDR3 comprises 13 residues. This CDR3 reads CASSAGRSYEQYF. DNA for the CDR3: TGTGCCAGCAGCGCCGGTCGCTCCTACGAGCAGTACTTC.

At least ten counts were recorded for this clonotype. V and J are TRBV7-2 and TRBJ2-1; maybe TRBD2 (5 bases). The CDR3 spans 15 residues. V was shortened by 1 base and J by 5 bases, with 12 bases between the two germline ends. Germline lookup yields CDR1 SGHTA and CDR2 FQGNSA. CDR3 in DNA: TGTGCCAGCAGCTTAGGTAGCGCAAGAAACAATGAGCAGTTCTTC. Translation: CASSLGSARNNEQFF.

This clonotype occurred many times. CDR3 protein: CASSFGSLAKNIQYF. For the CDR3, the DNA is TGTGCCAGCAGTTTTGGGAGCCTAGCCAAAAACATTCAGTACTTC. This rearrangement joins TRBV12-3 or TRBV12-4 to TRBJ2-4; a weak D match, TRBD2 (5 bases). The length of the CDR3 is 15 residues. The V end was cut by 3 bases, the J end by 0 bases, with 9 bases between.

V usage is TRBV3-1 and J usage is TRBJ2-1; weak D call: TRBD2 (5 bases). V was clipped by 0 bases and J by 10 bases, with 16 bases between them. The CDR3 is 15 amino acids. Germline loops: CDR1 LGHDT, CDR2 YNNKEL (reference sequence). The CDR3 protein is CASSQDPGFIGEQFF. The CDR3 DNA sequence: TGTGCCAGCAGCCAAGATCCGGGGTTTATTGGGGAGCAGTTCTTC.

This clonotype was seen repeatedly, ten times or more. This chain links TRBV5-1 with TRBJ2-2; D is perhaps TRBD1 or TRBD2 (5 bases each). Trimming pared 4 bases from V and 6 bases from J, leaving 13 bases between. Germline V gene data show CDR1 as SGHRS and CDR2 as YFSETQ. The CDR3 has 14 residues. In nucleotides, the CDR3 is TGCGCCAGCAGCCCCGGGGCCGGGGCCGGGGAGCTGTTTTTT. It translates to CASSPGAGAGELFF.

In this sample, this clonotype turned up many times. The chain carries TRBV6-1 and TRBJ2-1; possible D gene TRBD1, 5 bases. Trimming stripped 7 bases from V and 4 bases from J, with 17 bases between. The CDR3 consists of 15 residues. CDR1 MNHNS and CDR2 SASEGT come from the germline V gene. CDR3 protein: CASITGPELYNEQFF. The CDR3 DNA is TGTGCCAGCATCACAGGCCCGGAACTTTACAATGAGCAGTTCTTC.

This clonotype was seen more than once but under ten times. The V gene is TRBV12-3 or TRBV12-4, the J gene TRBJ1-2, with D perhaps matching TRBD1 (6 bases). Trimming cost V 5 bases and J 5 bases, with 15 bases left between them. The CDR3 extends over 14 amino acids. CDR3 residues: CASSPGQNNYGYTF. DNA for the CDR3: TGTGCCAGCAGTCCCGGACAGAACAATTATGGCTACACCTTC.

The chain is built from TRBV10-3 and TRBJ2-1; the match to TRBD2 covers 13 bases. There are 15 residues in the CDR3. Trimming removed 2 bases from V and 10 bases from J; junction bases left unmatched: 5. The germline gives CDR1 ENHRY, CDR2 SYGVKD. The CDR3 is CAISEGLAGEVEQFF. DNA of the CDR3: TGTGCCATCAGTGAGGGACTAGCGGGAGAAGTAGAGCAGTTCTTC.

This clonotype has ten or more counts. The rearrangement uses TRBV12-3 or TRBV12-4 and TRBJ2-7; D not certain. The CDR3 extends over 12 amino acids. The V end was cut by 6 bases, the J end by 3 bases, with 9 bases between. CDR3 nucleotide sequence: TGTGCCAGCAGCGCCGTCCACTACGAGCAGTACTTC. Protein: CASSAVHYEQYF.

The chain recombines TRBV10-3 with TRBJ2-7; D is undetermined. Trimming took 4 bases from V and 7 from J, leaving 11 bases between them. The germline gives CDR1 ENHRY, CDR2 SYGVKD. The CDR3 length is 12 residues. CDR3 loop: CAISGVMNEQYF. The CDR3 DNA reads TGTGCCATCAGTGGGGTTATGAATGAGCAGTACTTC.

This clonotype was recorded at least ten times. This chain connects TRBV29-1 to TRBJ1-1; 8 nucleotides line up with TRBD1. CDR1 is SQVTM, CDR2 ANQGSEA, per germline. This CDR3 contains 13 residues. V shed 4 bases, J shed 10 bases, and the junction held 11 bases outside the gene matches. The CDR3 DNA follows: TGCAGCGTTGTGGGCGACAGGGGTAGGACAGCTTTCTTT. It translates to CSVVGDRGRTAFF.

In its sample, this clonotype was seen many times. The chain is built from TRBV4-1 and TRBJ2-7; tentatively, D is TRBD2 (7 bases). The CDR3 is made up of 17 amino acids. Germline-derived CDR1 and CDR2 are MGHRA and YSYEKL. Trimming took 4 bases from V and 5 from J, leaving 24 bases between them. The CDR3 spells CASSPVIGGLGLNEQYF. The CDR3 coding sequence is TGCGCCAGCAGCCCGGTTATCGGGGGGCTAGGGTTGAACGAGCAGTACTTC.

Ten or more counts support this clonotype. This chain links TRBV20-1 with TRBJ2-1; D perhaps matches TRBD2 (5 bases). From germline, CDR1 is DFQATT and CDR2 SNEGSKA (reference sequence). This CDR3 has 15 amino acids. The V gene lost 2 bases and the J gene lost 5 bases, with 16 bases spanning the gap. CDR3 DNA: TGCAGTGCTAGACCGAGCGGTAGAAGGAACAATGAGCAGTTCTTC. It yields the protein CSARPSGRRNNEQFF.

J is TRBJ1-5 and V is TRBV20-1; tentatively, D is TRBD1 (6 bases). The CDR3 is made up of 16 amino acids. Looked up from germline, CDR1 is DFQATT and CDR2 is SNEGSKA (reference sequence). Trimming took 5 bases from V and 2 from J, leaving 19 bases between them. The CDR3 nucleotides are TGCAGTGCTCCTACGTCGGGGGGGCTGGGCAATCAGCCCCAGCATTTT. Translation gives CSAPTSGGLGNQPQHF.

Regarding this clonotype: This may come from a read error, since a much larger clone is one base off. This CDR3 reads CARQVYNEQFF. The DNA of the CDR3 is TGTGCCCGCCAGGTTTACAATGAGCAGTTCTTC. The chain carries TRBV2 and TRBJ2-1; D not certain. Germline assignment: CDR1 SNHLY and CDR2 FYNNEI. The CDR3 has 11 amino acids. The V end lost 11 bases, the J end lost 4 bases, and 9 bases lay between the germline ends.

The CDR3 protein is CSVRTSGRGEQFF. For the CDR3, the DNA is TGCAGCGTTAGGACTAGCGGGAGAGGTGAGCAGTTCTTC. The chain employs TRBV29-1 and TRBJ2-1; 13 nucleotides align to TRBD2. This CDR3 spans 13 amino acids. V lost 5 bases and J lost 9; bases outside the gene matches: 4. CDR1 SQVTM and CDR2 ANQGSEA come from the germline V gene.

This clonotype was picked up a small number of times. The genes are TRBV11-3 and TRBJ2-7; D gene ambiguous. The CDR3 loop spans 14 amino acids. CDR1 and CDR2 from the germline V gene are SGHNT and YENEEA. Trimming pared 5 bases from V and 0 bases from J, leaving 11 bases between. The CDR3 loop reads CASSLTPASYEQYF. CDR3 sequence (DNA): TGTGCCAGCAGCCTCACCCCCGCCTCCTACGAGCAGTACTTC. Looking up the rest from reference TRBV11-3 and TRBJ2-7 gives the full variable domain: EAGVVQSPRYKIIEKKQPVAFWCNPISGHNTLYWYLQNLGQGPELLIRYENEEAVDDSQLPKDRFSAERLKGVDSTLKIQPAELGDSAVYLCASSLTPASYEQYFGPGTRLTVT.

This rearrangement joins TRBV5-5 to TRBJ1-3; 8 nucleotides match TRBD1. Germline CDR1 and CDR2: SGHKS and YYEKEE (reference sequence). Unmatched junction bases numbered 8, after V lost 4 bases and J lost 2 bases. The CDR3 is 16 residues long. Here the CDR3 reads CASSEIRGPPGNTIYF. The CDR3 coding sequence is TGTGCCAGCAGCGAAATCAGGGGGCCGCCTGGAAACACCATATATTTT.

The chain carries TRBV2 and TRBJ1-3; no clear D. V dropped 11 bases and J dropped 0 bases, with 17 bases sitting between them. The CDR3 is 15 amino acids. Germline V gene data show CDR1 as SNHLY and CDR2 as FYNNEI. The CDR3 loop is CAPLVSTNSGNTIYF. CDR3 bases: TGTGCCCCGCTGGTTAGCACTAACTCTGGAAACACCATATATTTT.